This T cell receptor (beta chain) was observed in a study of early T cells in non-severe SARS-CoV-2 infection. One entry per CDR3 protein results from TCRdb running MiXCR on the 5' RACE reads. The data contain tens of thousands of distinct CDR3 sequences, around 10% of them seen just once; the ten biggest clones take up around 4%. Study-wide points: VDJdb matching, biased toward anti-spike CD8 responses, missed private and CD4 specificities.

This clonotype was counted only a few times. What it recognizes is unknown. Germline and junction disagree at one end, which may indicate a read error. CDR1 and CDR2 from the germline V gene are SGHTA and FQGTGA. This CDR3 region has 15 residues. The receptor's source is an adult who was a healthcare worker with PCR-confirmed SARS-CoV-2 infection or an uninfected control (not recorded which). The sample was whole blood. The chain joins TRBV7-3 to TRBJ1-6; 8 nucleotides line up with TRBD1. The CDR3 region is CASSFTPGTGSTLHF. The CDR3, as DNA: TGTGCCAGCAGCTTCACGCCGGGGACAGGTTCAACCCTCCACTTT.